This T cell receptor beta chain was sequenced for a study of cytomegalovirus exposure and HLA in healthy donors. PCR involved 60 Vbeta and 13 Jbeta primers. Method: immunoSEQ multiplex PCR; TCRdb's copy keeps in-frame clones and lacks some. The repertoire holds 150,000 to 170,000 clones, with about four fifths as singletons. CDR3 size: 14 residues. Germline loops: CDR1 MDHEN, CDR2 SYDVKM. V lost 2 bases and J lost 7, with 12 bases in between. The sequence came from a young man in good health and CMV-seronegative. The rearrangement joins TRBV28 to TRBJ1-5; D gene ambiguous. Sequences were obtained from PBMCs. The CDR3 region is CASSLPPLSQPQHF. The CDR3 DNA reads TGTGCCAGCAGTTTACCCCCTTTAAGCCAGCCCCAGCATTTT.